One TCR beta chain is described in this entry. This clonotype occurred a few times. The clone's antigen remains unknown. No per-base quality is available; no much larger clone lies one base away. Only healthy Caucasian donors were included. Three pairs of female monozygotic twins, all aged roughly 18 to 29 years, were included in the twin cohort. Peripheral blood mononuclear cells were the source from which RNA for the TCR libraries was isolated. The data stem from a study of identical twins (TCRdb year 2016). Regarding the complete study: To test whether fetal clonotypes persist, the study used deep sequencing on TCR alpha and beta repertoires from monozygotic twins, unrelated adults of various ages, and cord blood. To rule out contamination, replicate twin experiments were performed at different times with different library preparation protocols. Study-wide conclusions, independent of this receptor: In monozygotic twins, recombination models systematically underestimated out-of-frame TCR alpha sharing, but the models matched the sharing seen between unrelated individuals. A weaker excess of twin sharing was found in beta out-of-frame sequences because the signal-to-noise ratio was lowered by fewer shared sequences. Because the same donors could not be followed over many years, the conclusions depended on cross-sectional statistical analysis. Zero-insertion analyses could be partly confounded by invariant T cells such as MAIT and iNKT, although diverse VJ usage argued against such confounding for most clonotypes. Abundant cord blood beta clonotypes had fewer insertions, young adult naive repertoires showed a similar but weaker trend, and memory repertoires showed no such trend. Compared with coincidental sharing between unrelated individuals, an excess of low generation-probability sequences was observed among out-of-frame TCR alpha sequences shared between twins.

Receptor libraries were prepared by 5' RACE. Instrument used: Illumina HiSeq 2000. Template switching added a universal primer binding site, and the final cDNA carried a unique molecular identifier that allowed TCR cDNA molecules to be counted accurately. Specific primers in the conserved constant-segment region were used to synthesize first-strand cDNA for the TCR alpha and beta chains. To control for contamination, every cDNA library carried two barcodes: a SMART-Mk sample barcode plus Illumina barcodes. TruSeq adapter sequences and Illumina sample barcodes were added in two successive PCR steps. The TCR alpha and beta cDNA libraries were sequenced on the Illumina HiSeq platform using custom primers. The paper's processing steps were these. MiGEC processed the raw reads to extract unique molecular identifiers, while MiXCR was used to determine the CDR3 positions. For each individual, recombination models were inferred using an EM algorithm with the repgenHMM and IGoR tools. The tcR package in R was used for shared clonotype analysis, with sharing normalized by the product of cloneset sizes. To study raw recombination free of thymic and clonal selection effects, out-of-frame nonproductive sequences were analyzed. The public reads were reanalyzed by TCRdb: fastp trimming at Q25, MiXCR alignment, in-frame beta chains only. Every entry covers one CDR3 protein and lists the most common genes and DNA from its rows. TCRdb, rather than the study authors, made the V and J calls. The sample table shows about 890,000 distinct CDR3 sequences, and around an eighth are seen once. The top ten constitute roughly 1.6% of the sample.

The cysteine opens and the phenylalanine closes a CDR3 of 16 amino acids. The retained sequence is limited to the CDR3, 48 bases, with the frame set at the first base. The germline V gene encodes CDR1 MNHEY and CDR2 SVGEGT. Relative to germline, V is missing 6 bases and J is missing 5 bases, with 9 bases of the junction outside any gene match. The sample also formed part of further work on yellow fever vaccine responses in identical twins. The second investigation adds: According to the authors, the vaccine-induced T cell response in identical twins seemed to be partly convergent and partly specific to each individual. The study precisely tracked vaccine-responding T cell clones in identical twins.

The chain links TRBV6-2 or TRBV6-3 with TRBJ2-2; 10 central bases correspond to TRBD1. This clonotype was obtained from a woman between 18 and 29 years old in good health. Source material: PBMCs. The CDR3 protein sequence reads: CASRPAGTGVTGELFF. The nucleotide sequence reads TGTGCCAGCAGGCCAGCTGGGACAGGGGTTACCGGGGAGCTGTTTTTT.